A selection of T cell receptor beta chains follows, all from one sample in a study of brain T cells in children with intractable seizures. The repertoire was sequenced with immunoSEQ multiplex PCR; TCRdb's copy has only in-frame clones and lacks some. The repertoire includes 5,600 or so clones, 92% of them detected once, and nearly 2% sits in the top ten. Sequenced here: resected brain tissue, sampled at surgery. The origin of the receptors is a boy in the first two years of life with focal cortical dysplasia and intractable seizures. Each CDR3 is given with its conserved first and last residue. Each record gives: CDR3 protein, CDR3 DNA, D gene, clone size, V gene, J gene. A D gene is named only where the DNA matches it firmly. The size of a clone is reported for some rows only, either as once, few or many, or as a class for expanded clones.

CASSPLRAGLSGNTIYF	TGTGCCAGCAGCCCTCTCCGGGCAGGTCTCTCTGGAAACACCATATATTTT	-	-	TRBV3-1/TRBV3-2	TRBJ1-3
CASSRIRGLSTDTQYF	TGTGCCAGCAGCCGAATAAGAGGACTCAGCACAGATACGCAGTATTTT	-	-	TRBV3-1/TRBV3-2	TRBJ2-3
CASSPTSGSGYEQYF	TGTGCCAGCTCACCAACTAGCGGGAGTGGCTACGAGCAGTACTTC	TRBD2	-	TRBV18	TRBJ2-7
CASRGSGNTIYF	TGTGCCAGCAGGGGGTCTGGAAACACCATATATTTT	-	-	TRBV7-9	TRBJ1-3
CASSLQGANSPLHF	TGTGCCAGCAGCTTACAGGGGGCTAATTCACCCCTCCACTTT	TRBD1	few	TRBV7-9	TRBJ1-6
CASSQGPGLIYEQYF	TGTGCCAGCAGCCAAGGTCCGGGACTAATCTACGAGCAGTACTTC	TRBD2	-	TRBV3-1/TRBV3-2	TRBJ2-7
CASSMDRAATNEKLFF	TGTGCCAGCAGTATGGACAGGGCAGCAACTAATGAAAAACTGTTTTTT	TRBD1	-	TRBV28	TRBJ1-4
CASRTLRNTGELFF	TGTGCCAGCAGGACACTCCGGAACACCGGGGAGCTGTTTTTT	-	-	TRBV6-5	TRBJ2-2
CASSERGAHIENNEQFF	TGTGCCAGCAGTGAGCGGGGGGCCCACATCGAAAACAATGAGCAGTTCTTC	TRBD2	-	TRBV2	TRBJ2-1
CASSLVTGGLHTDTQYF	TGCGCCAGCAGCTTGGTAACGGGAGGGCTCCACACAGATACGCAGTATTTT	TRBD2	-	TRBV5-1	TRBJ2-3
CASSLDRVRSGANVLTF	TGTGCCAGCAGCTTAGATCGGGTGCGCTCTGGGGCCAACGTCCTGACTTTC	-	once	TRBV7-6	TRBJ2-6
CASSFRAGLLYEQYF	TGTGCCAGCAGTTTTCGGGCAGGGCTCTTGTACGAGCAGTACTTC	-	few	TRBV27	TRBJ2-7
CASSPRTGSRGYTF	TGTGCCAGCTCACCAAGGACAGGGAGTCGTGGCTACACCTTC	TRBD1	-	TRBV18	TRBJ1-2
CASSQLAGEDIQYF	TGCGCCAGCAGCCAGCTCGCGGGAGAGGACATTCAGTACTTC	TRBD2	-	TRBV4-1	TRBJ2-4
CASSQLAGGPSVSGELFF	TGTGCCAGCAGTCAACTAGCGGGAGGGCCATCGGTTTCTGGGGAGCTGTTTTTT	TRBD2	once	TRBV6-6	TRBJ2-2
CATSREGTGWGAKNIQYF	TGTGCCACCAGCAGAGAAGGGACAGGGTGGGGAGCCAAAAACATTCAGTACTTC	TRBD1	-	TRBV15	TRBJ2-4
CASSSPGLMYF	TGTGCCAGCAGCTCTCCAGGCTTAATGTACTTC	-	-	TRBV7-9	TRBJ2-7
CSASAPGGGQETQYF	TGCAGTGCTAGTGCCCCGGGCGGGGGCCAAGAGACCCAGTACTTC	TRBD2	-	TRBV20-1	TRBJ2-5
CASSLGRAYNSPLHF	TGCGCCAGCAGCTTGGGGCGGGCTTATAATTCACCCCTCCACTTT	-	-	TRBV5-1	TRBJ1-6
CASSQVLGSGGADTQYF	TGTGCCAGCAGCCAAGTCCTGGGGAGCGGGGGGGCAGATACGCAGTATTTT	TRBD2	-	TRBV14	TRBJ2-3
CASSQVGTRDGYTF	TGCGCCAGCAGCCAAGTTGGGACAAGAGATGGCTACACCTTC	-	-	TRBV4-1	TRBJ1-2
CSVYRGVNTEAFF	TGCAGCGTGTACAGGGGGGTGAACACTGAAGCTTTCTTT	TRBD1	-	TRBV29-1	TRBJ1-1
CASSLTSGGNTDTQYF	TGTGCCAGCAGTTTAACTAGCGGGGGGAACACAGATACGCAGTATTTT	TRBD2	-	TRBV27	TRBJ2-3
CASSPASGSSYNEQFF	TGTGCCAGCTCACCAGCTAGCGGGAGTTCCTACAATGAGCAGTTCTTC	TRBD2	-	TRBV18	TRBJ2-1
CASSQDSSGTGGSYGYTF	TGCGCCAGCAGCCAAGATTCCTCCGGGACAGGGGGCAGCTATGGCTACACCTTC	TRBD1	-	TRBV4-1	TRBJ1-2
CASRLAGELFF	TGTGCCAGCAGACTAGCCGGGGAGCTGTTTTTT	-	once	TRBV12-3/TRBV12-4	TRBJ2-2
CASSFGGGKYEQYF	TGTGCCAGCAGCTTCGGAGGGGGCAAATACGAGCAGTACTTC	-	-	TRBV5-4	TRBJ2-7
CASRGEAFF	TGTGCCAGCCGGGGGGAAGCTTTCTTT	-	-	TRBV5-8	TRBJ1-1
CASSVDTEAFF	TGCGCCAGCAGTGTGGACACTGAAGCTTTCTTT	-	-	TRBV10-2	TRBJ1-1
CASSLGWRNQYGYTF	TGTGCCAGCAGCCTTGGATGGCGTAATCAGTACGGCTACACCTTC	-	once	TRBV5-4	TRBJ1-2
CASSQQGTHSPLHF	TGTGCCAGCAGTCAACAGGGGACTCATTCACCCCTCCACTTT	TRBD1	-	TRBV2	TRBJ1-6
CASRLAGGSNEQFF	TGTGCCAGCAGGCTAGCGGGAGGCAGCAATGAGCAGTTCTTC	TRBD2	-	TRBV2	TRBJ2-1
CASSGITGSGNTIYF	TGTGCCAGCAGTGGAATTACAGGGTCCGGAAACACCATATATTTT	-	-	TRBV2	TRBJ1-3
CASSQVLRGYQETQYF	TGCGCCAGCAGCCAAGTGTTGAGAGGTTACCAAGAGACCCAGTACTTC	-	-	TRBV4-1	TRBJ2-5
CASSLSSGRGSSYEQYF	TGTGCCAGCAGTTTATCTAGCGGGAGGGGGAGCTCCTACGAGCAGTACTTC	TRBD2	-	TRBV27	TRBJ2-7
CASSQQLSNQPQHF	TGTGCCAGCAGTCAACAGTTGAGCAATCAGCCCCAGCATTTT	-	-	TRBV6-5	TRBJ1-5
CASSLDGSGSMQYF	TGTGCCAGCAGTTTAGATGGGTCGGGATCCATGCAGTATTTT	-	-	TRBV27	TRBJ2-3